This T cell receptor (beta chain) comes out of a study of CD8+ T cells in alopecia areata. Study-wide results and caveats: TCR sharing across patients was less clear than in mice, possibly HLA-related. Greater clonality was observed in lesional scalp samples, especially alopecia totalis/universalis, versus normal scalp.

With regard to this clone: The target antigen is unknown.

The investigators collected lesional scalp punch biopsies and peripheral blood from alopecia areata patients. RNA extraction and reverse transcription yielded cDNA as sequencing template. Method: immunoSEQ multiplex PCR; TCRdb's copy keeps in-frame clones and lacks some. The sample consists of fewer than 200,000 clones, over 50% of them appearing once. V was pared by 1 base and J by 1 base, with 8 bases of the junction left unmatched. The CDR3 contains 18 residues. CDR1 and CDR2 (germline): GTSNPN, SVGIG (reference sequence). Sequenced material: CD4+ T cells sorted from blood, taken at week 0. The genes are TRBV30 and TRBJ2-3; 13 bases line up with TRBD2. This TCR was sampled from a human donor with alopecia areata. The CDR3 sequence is CAWSELAGGPWGTDTQYF. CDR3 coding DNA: TGTGCCTGGAGTGAACTAGCGGGGGGGCCGTGGGGCACAGATACGCAGTATTTT.